This record covers a single T cell receptor (beta chain). Antigen specificity is unknown. This CDR3 is built from 15 residues. Per the germline V gene, CDR1 is SGHRS and CDR2 is YFSETQ. Primers: 60 Vbeta forward and 13 Jbeta reverse. Using immunoSEQ multiplex PCR, the repertoire was profiled, and TCRdb retains in-frame clones only, with some absent. The sample has fewer than 200,000 clones, about three quarters seen once. The sample belongs to a study of cytomegalovirus exposure and HLA in healthy donors. About the research overall: T cells numbering approximately 170 million yielded fewer than 140 million unique TCR beta sequences in an earlier analysis. Study-level points and caveats: Presence/absence results assume similar sequencing depth per donor, which may not hold. Cytomegalovirus status, reportedly, was diagnosed with high specificity and sensitivity by the classifier. Follow-up analysis later connected one missense variant in DCLRE1C with trimming of TCR beta V- and J-genes.

The sample consisted of PBMCs. V and J are TRBV5-1 and TRBJ2-5; TRBD1 aligns across 8 bases. The DNA end is a closer match to TRBJ2-7, so the J assignment may be wrong. The receptor was derived from a female donor in good health and CMV-seronegative. The DNA of the CDR3 is TGCGCCAGCCGTCCCGGACAGGGCCGATTGGACGAGCAGTACTTC. Its translation is CASRPGQGRLDEQYF.